What follows are 10 T cell receptor beta chains derived from one specimen sequenced in a study of blood T cells in healthy people across ages. The authors ran a second PCR of roughly 6 to 12 cycles using a sample-barcoded 5' primer and a J-beta primer mix. TCRdb re-called the 5' RACE reads with MiXCR, one entry per CDR3 protein. The sample has around 800,000 distinct CDR3 sequences, around 45% seen once. Sequenced sample: blood. The receptors stem from a man between 60 and 75 years old in good health.

There are a few counts of this clonotype. This chain uses TRBV7-2 with TRBJ1-2; 9 positions match TRBD1. The CDR3 is 14 amino acids. V was clipped by 4 bases and J by 6 bases; unmatched bases: 6. Germline CDR1 and CDR2: SGHTA and FQGNSA. The CDR3 here is CASSSAGTGHGYTF. CDR3 bases: TGTGCCAGCAGCTCGGCCGGGACAGGGCATGGCTACACCTTC.

The chain combines TRBV6-2 or TRBV6-3 with TRBJ2-5, with a possible D match to TRBD2 (7 bases). The V gene lost 2 bases and the J gene lost 4 bases, with 14 bases spanning the gap. The CDR3 extends over 15 amino acids. Germline V gene data show CDR1 as MNHEY and CDR2 as SVGEGT. CDR3 protein: CASSYGRDMRETQYF. DNA for the CDR3: TGTGCCAGCAGTTACGGGAGGGACATGCGAGAGACCCAGTACTTC.

The chain has TRBV6-2 or TRBV6-3 and TRBJ2-3, with D possibly being TRBD2 (5 bases). With 6 bases removed from V and 5 bases from J, the gap between germline ends came to 12 bases. Germline assignment: CDR1 MNHEY and CDR2 SVGEGT. The CDR3 extends over 13 amino acids. In nucleotides, the CDR3 is TGTGCCAGCAGCTCCTCGGGGAAAGATACGCAGTATTTT. Protein: CASSSSGKDTQYF.

The chain combines TRBV5-1 with TRBJ1-2, with 7 bases lining up with TRBD1. J gave up 4 bases and V 2 bases, and 5 bases lay outside the gene matches. Germline CDR1 is SGHRS and CDR2 is YFSETQ. The length of the CDR3 is 14 residues. CDR3 region: CASSFQGDFYGYTF. Written as DNA, the CDR3 is TGCGCCAGCAGCTTTCAGGGGGATTTCTATGGCTACACCTTC.

The chain employs TRBV20-1 and TRBJ2-1; TRBD2 agrees at 8 bases. Trimming cost V 5 bases and J 0 bases; bases outside gene matches: 18. In germline, CDR1 is DFQATT, CDR2 SNEGSKA (reference sequence). This CDR3 has 19 amino acids. CDR3 residues: CSALTSDLRFRSSYNEQFF. CDR3 DNA sequence: TGCAGTGCTTTGACTAGCGACTTAAGATTCCGAAGCTCCTACAATGAGCAGTTCTTC.

The rearrangement joins TRBV6-5 to TRBJ2-2; D perhaps matches TRBD1 (6 bases). CDR1 and CDR2 from the germline V gene are MNHEY and SVGAGI. V lost 7 bases and J lost 6, with 15 bases in between. The CDR3 runs 14 residues. This CDR3 is CASNPRGFAGELFF. As DNA, the CDR3 is TGTGCCAGCAATCCCAGGGGTTTCGCCGGGGAGCTGTTTTTT.

The chain recombines TRBV25-1 with TRBJ1-2; TRBD1 might be the D (5 bases). CDR3 length: 13 amino acids. Trimming shortened V by 3 bases and J by 6 bases, and 11 bases separated the two germline ends. Per the germline V gene, CDR1 is MGHDK and CDR2 is SYGVNS. The CDR3 reads CASSDTGYDGYTF. The CDR3 DNA is TGTGCCAGCAGTGACACAGGCTATGATGGCTACACCTTC.

The genes are TRBV29-1 and TRBJ2-2; D call uncertain. V lost 2 bases and J 4 bases, leaving 5 bases between the germline ends. This CDR3 region has 12 residues. Germline-derived CDR1 and CDR2 are SQVTM and ANQGSEA. This chain's CDR3 is CSVETSTGELFF. The CDR3, as DNA: TGCAGCGTTGAAACGTCCACCGGGGAGCTGTTTTTT.

This chain connects TRBV5-1 to TRBJ2-5; TRBD1 matches 8 bases. The J call may be mistaken, given a closer DNA end match to TRBJ2-7. Germline-derived CDR1 and CDR2 are SGHRS and YFSETQ. The CDR3 contains 16 residues. The CDR3 is CASSLGTGTTLYEQYF. As DNA, the CDR3 is TGCGCCAGCAGCTTGGGGACAGGGACCACATTGTACGAGCAGTACTTC.

The chain has TRBV5-5 and TRBJ2-5; a weak D match, TRBD2 (6 bases). The CDR3 runs 16 residues. Germline V gene data show CDR1 as SGHKS and CDR2 as YYEKEE (reference sequence). V lost 4 bases, J lost 0 bases, and 16 bases lay in between. The CDR3 is CASSGGMGGYQETQYF. DNA for the CDR3: TGTGCCAGCAGCGGCGGAATGGGAGGATACCAAGAGACCCAGTACTTC.